This TCR beta chain was identified during a study of T cells in Graves' hyperthyroidism and ophthalmopathy (dated by TCRdb to the late 2010s). Notes on the research overall: Peripheral blood was collected at initial diagnosis, before any treatment. The paper reports TCR Vbeta CDR3 sequencing of fewer than 150 peripheral blood samples: fewer than 50 ophthalmopathy, around 80 hyperthyroidism and approximately 17 progressor patients. In about six Graves' hyperthyroidism patients, the study also compared T-cell repertoires from thyroid tissue with T-cell repertoires from blood. The approximately 95 discovery patients were divided at random into training and test sets in a 7:3 ratio. Prospective prediction of ophthalmopathy was tested in an independent validation cohort of fewer than 20 hyperthyroidism patients and 15 to 17 patients who later progressed to ophthalmopathy. Following sampling, methimazole starting at 30 mg daily was given to hyperthyroidism patients, and high-dose intravenous methylprednisolone was given to ophthalmopathy patients. A discovery cohort of roughly 100 patients, roughly 40 with Graves' ophthalmopathy and approximately 60 with stable Graves' hyperthyroidism, was used to find distinguishing TCR V-J signatures. Paper-wide results and their limitations: No statistical method was used to set the sample size in advance, and investigators knew the group allocation. In cross-validation, a model built on a 13 V-J signature told ophthalmopathy apart from stable hyperthyroidism with under 90% sensitivity and roughly 82% specificity, and in testing the same model reached 80%/75%. Most expanded thyroid clonotypes (frequency above 0.001) were also detected in blood, a finding suggesting that blood repertoires may reflect thyroid immune responses. During validation, the model predicted progression to ophthalmopathy a median of about 6.5 months ahead of onset, with approximately 70% sensitivity and almost 75% specificity.

A remark on this clonotype: No cognate antigen has been identified for it. No base qualities exist here, and no much larger clone lies one base off it.

Amplification of TCR beta CDR3 regions was carried out from RNA transcripts. A first-round RT-PCR of the TCR CDR3 used the HTBI primer set with the Qiagen OneStep RT-PCR kit. A second multiplex PCR round built the libraries, followed by size selection and purification. Libraries were sequenced paired-end with 100 bp reads on an Illumina HiSeq2000. From the authors' description of their analysis: SOAPnuke was used to process the raw data, throwing out any read that contained adapters or uncalled bases, had a mean Phred below 15, or lacked an exact constant-primer or identifier match. High-quality paired reads were merged using COPE v1.2.5, and each unique nucleotide sequence was defined as a clonotype. MiTCR v1.1 was used to align the clonotypes against IMGT TRBV, TRBD and TRBJ reference segments. The analysis included only V-J combinations with a frequency above 0.0001, which together covered roughly 99% of the repertoires. A TCS score was defined as the ratio between F50 (clonal expansion) and ExV (chaos), using BLOSUM62-based TCRdist between CDR3 peptides within each V-J. Welch's t-statistics and random forest reduced roughly 530 V-J features to roughly 13, which were used in a naive Bayes classifier (R e1071). TCRdb passed the public sequencing reads through fastp at Q25 and MiXCR, retaining productive beta sequences. Each CDR3 protein gets just one entry, which takes the most common genes and DNA from the rows behind it. For this entry, the V and J calls and clone size follow TCRdb and not the study's own pipeline. This sample comprises 490,000 or so distinct CDR3 sequences, less than 25% of them detected only once. Less than 65% of the sample is taken by the ten largest.

V lost 5 bases and J lost 5 bases; the stretch between them is 13 bases long. The germline V gene supplies CDR1 MDHEN and CDR2 SYDVKM. From cysteine to phenylalanine, the CDR3 is 15 amino acids long. The DNA shown is the 45-base CDR3, in frame from base 1. Moderately to severely active disease, a Clinical Activity Score of at least 3, a NOSPECS grade of at least 4, and a duration under 3 months were present in ophthalmopathy patients. Any patient with an uncontrolled infection, another autoimmune disease, pregnancy or lactation was excluded. Clinical symptoms, serum thyroxine and TRAb, thyroid ultrasound, and orbital computed tomography formed the basis for the diagnoses. PBMCs were isolated from about 10 ml of fresh peripheral blood by Ficoll-Paque density gradient centrifugation. Total RNA was extracted with Trizol reagent, and quality was checked on an Agilent 2100 Bioanalyzer.

The chain joins TRBV28 to TRBJ2-6; TRBD2 is perhaps the D gene, given 5 matching bases. The material sequenced was blood. This TCR came from a woman in her 70s with Graves' ophthalmopathy. CDR3 sequence: CASSPLEVWANVLTF. The nucleotides read TGTGCCAGCAGTCCACTAGAGGTCTGGGCCAACGTCCTGACTTTC.